This TCR beta chain is from a study of T cells in Graves' hyperthyroidism and ophthalmopathy. Study-wide background: Peripheral blood specimens were obtained at initial diagnosis, prior to any treatment. Study-level findings and limits: Most clonotypes that expanded in the thyroid above 0.001 also showed up in blood. Ophthalmopathy was told apart from stable hyperthyroidism by a 13 V-J model.

This clonotype was counted between two and nine times. As yet, its antigen is unknown. Authors of the study amplified TCR beta CDR3 regions from RNA transcripts. The HTBI set primed first-round TCR CDR3 RT-PCR. TCRdb processed the multiplex PCR reads anew with MiXCR; each CDR3 protein has one entry. The sample lists about 700,000 distinct CDR3 sequences, roughly 15% occurring once. For Graves' hyperthyroidism to be stable, ophthalmopathy could not progress within 18 months. Between the trimmed V and J ends, which lost 3 bases and 3 bases, there was a span of 8 bases. The CDR3 length is 14 residues. Looked up from germline, CDR1 is SEHNR and CDR2 is FQNEAQ (reference sequence).

The gene calls are TRBV7-9 and TRBJ2-2; TRBD1 is a possible D gene (5 bases). The receptor was isolated from a woman under 30 with Graves' hyperthyroidism. The material sequenced was blood. The CDR3, as DNA: TGTGCCAGCAGCTTCGTAGGGGACACCGGGGAGCTGTTTTTT. Its protein product is CASSFVGDTGELFF.